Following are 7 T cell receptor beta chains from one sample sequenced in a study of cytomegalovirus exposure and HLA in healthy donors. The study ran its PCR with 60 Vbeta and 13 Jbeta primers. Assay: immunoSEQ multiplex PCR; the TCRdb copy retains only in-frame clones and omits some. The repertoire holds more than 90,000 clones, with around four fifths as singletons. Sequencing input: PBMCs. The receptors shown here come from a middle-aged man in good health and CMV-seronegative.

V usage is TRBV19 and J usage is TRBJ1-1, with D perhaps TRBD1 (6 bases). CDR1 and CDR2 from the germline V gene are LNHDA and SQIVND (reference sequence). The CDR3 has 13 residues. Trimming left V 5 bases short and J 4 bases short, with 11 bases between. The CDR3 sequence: CASSYGQLTEAFF. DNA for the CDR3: TGTGCCAGTAGTTATGGACAGCTCACTGAAGCTTTCTTT.

The chain's CDR3 is CASSLGQGPEAFF. Written as DNA, the CDR3 is TGTGCCAGCAGTTTGGGGCAGGGTCCTGAAGCTTTCTTT. This chain joins TRBV28 and TRBJ1-1, with D possibly TRBD1 on 5 matching bases. The V gene lost 3 bases and the J gene lost 6 bases, with 11 bases spanning the gap. Germline CDR1 is MDHEN and CDR2 is SYDVKM. This CDR3 contains 13 residues.

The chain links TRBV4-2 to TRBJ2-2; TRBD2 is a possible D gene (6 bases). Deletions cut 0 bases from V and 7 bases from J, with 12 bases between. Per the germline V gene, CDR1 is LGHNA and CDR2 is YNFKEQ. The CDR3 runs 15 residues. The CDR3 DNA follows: TGTGCCAGCAGCCAAGAGGAACTAGCCGGCGGGGAGCTGTTTTTT. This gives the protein CASSQEELAGGELFF.

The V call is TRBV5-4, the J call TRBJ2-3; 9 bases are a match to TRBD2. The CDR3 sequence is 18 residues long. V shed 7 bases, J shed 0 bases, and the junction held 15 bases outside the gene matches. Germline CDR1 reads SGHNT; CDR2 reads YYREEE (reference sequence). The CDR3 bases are TGTGCCAGCCTCGGTGGCGGGGGGGCTGTTCCTAGCACAGATACGCAGTATTTT. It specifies CASLGGGGAVPSTDTQYF.

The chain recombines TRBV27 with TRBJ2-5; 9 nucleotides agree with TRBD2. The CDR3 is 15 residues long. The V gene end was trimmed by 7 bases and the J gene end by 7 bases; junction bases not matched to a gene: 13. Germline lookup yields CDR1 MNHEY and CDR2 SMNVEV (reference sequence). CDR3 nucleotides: TGTGCCAGCACTCGCGGGGGGGGAGGGGCGGGGACCCAGTACTTC. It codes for CASTRGGGGAGTQYF.

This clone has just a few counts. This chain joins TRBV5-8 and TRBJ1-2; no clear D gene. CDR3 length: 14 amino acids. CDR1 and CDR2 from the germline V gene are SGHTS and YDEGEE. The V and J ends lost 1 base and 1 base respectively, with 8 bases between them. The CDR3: CASSLSHINYGYTF. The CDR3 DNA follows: TGTGCCAGCAGCTTGAGCCATATTAACTATGGCTACACCTTC.

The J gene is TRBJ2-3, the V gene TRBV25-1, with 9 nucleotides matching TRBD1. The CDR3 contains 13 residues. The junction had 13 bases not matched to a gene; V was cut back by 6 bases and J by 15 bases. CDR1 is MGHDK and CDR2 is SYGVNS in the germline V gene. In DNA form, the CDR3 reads TGTGCCAGCAGCCTAACCGGACAGGGGAAGGTCTATTTT. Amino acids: CASSLTGQGKVYF.